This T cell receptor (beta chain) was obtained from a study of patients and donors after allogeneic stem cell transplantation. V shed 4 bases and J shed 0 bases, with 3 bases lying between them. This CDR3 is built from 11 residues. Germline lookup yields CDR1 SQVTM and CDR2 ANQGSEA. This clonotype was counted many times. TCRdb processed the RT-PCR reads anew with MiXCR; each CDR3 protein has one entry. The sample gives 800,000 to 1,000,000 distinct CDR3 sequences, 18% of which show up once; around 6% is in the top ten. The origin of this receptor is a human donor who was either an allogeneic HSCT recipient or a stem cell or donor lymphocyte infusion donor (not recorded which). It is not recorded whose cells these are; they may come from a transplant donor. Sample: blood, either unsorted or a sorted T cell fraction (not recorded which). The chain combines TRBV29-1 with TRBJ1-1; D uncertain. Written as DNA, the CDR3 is TGCAGCGTTGGAGTGAACACTGAAGCTTTCTTT. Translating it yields CSVGVNTEAFF.